The TCR beta chain described here comes from a study of blood T cell repertoires in COVID-19. On the study more broadly: Researchers got acute and convalescent COVID-19 samples from the United States, Italy and Spain. From T cells, B-cell-depleted T cells, or PBMCs came the material, which was cDNA or gDNA.

Original analysis: Amplification with reference gene primers provided the estimates of nucleated cell counts. This table comes from immunoSEQ multiplex PCR, and its TCRdb copy is limited to in-frame clones, with some not included. Clone size and V and J calls were adopted from that table, with D and trimming inferred from the DNA. The sample lists some 250,000 clones, approximately 86% occurring once. From germline, CDR1 is GTSNPN and CDR2 SVGIG (reference sequence). This CDR3 is built from 14 residues. V gave up 1 base and J gave up 10 bases, with 17 bases separating them. This clone was seen only once. Patients at the Seattle site were enrolled during active infection and followed longitudinally.

Sequencing was performed on peripheral blood. The chain joins TRBV30 to TRBJ1-5, with D perhaps TRBD1 (5 bases). The TCR originated in a woman between 55 and 75 years old with COVID-19, enrolled during active disease. DNA of the CDR3: TGTGCCTGGAGTGCAGGCCCGGGACTCCTACCCCAGCATTTT. It yields the protein CAWSAGPGLLPQHF.